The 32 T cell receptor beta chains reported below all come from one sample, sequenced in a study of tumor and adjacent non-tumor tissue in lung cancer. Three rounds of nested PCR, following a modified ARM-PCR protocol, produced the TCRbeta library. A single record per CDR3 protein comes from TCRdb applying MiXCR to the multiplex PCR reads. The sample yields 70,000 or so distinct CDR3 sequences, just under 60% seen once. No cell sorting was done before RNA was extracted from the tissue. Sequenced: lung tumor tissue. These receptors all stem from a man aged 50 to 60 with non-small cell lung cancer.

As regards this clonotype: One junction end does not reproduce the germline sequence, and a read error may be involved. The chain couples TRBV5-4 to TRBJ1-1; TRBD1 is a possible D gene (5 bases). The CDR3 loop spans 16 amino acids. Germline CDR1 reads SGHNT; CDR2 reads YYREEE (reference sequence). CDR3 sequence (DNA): TGTACCAGCAGCTTACTGGGGGGTGCGGGGAACACTGAAGCTTTCTTT. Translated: CTSSLLGGAGNTEAFF. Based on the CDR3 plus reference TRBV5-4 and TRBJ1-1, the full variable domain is ETGVTQSPTHLIKTRGQQVTLRCSSQSGHNTVSWYQQALGQGPQFIFQYYREEENGRGNFPPRFSGLQFPNYSSELNVNALELDDSALYLCTSSLLGGAGNTEAFFGQGTRLTVV.

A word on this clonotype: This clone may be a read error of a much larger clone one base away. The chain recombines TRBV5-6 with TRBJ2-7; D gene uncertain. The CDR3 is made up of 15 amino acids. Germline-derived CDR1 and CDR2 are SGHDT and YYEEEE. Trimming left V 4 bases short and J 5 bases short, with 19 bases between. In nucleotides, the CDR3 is TGTGCCAGCAGCACGTTCTTCTGGGTGCATGACGAGCAGTACTTC. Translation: CASSTFFWVHDEQYF.

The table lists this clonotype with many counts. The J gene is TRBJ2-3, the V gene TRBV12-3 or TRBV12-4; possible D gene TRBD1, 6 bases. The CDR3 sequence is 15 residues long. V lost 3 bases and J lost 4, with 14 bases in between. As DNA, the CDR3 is TGTGCCAGCAGTTTGGGGCAGGGGTTCCCAGATACGCAGTATTTT. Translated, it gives CASSLGQGFPDTQYF.

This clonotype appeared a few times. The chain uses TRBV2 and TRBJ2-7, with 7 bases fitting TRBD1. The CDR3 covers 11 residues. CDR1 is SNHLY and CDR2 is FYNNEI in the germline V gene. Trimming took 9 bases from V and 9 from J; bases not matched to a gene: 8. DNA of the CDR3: TGTGCCAGTTGGACAGGCCACGGGCAGTACTTC. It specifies CASWTGHGQYF.

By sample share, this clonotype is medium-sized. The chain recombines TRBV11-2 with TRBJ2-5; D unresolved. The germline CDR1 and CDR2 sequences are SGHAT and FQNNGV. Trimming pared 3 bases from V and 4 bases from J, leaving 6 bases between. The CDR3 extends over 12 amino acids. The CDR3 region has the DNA TGTGCCAGCAGCTTGGGTATAGAGACCCAGTACTTC. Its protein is CASSLGIETQYF.

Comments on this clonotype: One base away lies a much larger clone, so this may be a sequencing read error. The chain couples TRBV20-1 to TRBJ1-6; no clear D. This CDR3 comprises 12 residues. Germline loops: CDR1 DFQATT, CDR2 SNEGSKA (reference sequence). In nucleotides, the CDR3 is TGCAGTGCTCGTAGACAAAATTCACCCGTCCACTTT. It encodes CSARRQNSPVHF.

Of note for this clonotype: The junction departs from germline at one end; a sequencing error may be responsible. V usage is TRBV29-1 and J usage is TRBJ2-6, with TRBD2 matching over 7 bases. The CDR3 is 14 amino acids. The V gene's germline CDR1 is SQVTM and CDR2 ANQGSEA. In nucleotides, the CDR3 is TGTAGCGTTGGAGAGCTCGGGGGGACCGACGTCCTGACTTTC. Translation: CSVGELGGTDVLTF.

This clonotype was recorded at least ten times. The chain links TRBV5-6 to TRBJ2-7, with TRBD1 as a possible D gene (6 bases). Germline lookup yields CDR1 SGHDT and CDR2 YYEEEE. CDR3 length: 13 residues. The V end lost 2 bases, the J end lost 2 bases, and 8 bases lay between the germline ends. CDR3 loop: CASSLQGPYEQYF. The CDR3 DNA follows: TGTGCCAGCAGCTTACAGGGACCCTACGAGCAGTACTTC.

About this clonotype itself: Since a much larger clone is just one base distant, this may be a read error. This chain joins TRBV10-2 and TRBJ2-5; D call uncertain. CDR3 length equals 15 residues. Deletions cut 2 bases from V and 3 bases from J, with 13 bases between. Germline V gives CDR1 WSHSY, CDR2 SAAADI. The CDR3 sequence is CASSEVLRPKETQYF. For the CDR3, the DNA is TGCGCCAGCAGTGAGGTCCTACGCCCCAAAGAGACCCAGTACTTC.

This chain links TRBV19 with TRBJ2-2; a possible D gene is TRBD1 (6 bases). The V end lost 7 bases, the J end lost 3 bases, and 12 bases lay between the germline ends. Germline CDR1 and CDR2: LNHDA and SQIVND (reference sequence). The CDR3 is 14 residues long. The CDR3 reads CASKVAGDTGELFF. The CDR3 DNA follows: TGTGCCAGTAAGGTGGCAGGGGACACCGGGGAGCTGTTTTTT.

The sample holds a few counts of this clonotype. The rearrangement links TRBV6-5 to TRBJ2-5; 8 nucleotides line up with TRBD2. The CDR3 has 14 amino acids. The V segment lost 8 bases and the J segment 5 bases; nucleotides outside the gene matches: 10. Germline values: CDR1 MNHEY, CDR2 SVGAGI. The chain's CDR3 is CASPLAGGGETQYF. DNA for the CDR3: TGTGCCAGCCCTTTAGCGGGCGGGGGGGAGACCCAGTACTTC.

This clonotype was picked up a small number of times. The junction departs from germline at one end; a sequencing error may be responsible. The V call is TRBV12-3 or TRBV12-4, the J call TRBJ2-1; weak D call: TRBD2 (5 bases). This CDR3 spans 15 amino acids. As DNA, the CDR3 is TGTGCCGGCAGCTTATATGGAGGCTCCTACAATGAGCAGTTCTTC. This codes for CAGSLYGGSYNEQFF.

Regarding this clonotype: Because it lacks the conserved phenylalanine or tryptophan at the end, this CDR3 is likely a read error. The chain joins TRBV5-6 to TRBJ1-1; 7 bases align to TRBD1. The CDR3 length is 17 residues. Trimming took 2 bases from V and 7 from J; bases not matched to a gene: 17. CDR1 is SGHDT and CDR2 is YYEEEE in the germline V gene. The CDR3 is CASSLENVKRGRIEAFI. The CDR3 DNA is TGTGCCAGCAGCTTAGAAAATGTTAAGAGGGGGCGTATTGAAGCTTTCATT.

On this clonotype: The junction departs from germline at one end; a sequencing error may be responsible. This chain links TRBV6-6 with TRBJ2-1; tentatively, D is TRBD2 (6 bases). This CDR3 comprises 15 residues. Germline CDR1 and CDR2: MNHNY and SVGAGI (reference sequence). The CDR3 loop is CASSTKFGGCNEKFF. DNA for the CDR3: TGTGCCAGCAGCACGAAGTTTGGGGGGTGTAATGAGAAGTTCTTC.

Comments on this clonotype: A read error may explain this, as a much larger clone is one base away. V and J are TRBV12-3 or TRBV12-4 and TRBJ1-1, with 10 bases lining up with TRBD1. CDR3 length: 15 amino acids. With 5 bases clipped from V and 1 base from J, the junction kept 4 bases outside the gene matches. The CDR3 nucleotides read TGTGCCAGCAGTGACCGGGACAGGGGGAACACTGAAGCTTTCTTT. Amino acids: CASSDRDRGNTEAFF.

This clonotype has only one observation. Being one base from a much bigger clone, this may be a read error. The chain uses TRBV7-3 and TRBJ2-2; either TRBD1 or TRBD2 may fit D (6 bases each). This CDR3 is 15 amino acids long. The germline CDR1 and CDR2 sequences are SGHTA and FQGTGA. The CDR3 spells CASILAGGATGELFF. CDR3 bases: TGTGCCAGCATCTTAGCCGGGGGCGCGACCGGGGAGCTGTTTTTT.

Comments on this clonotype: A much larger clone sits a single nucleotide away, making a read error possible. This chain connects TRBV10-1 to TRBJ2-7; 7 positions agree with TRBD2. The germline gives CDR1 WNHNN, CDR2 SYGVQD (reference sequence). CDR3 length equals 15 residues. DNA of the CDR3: TGCGCCAGCAGTGATGGGGCTAGCGGCTCCTACAAGCAGTACTTC. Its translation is CASSDGASGSYKQYF.

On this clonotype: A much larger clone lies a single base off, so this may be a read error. CDR3 DNA: TGTGCCAGCAGCGGAAGGTGCCAAGAGACCCAGTACTTC. It encodes CASSGRCQETQYF. V usage is TRBV12-3 or TRBV12-4 and J usage is TRBJ2-5; D not certain. The CDR3 loop spans 13 amino acids. Deletions cut 6 bases from V and 1 base from J, with 9 bases between.

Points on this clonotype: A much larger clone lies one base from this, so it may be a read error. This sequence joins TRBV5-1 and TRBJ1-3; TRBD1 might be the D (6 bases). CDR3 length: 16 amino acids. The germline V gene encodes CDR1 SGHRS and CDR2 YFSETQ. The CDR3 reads CASSPGQPSSVNTIYF. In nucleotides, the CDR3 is TGCGCCAGCAGCCCCGGACAGCCGAGCTCTGTAAACACCATATATTTT.

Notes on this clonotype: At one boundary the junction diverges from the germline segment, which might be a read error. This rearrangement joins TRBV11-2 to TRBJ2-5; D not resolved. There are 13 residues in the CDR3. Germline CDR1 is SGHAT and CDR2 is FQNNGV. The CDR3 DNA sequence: TGTACCAGCAGCAAAGGCAGACGGGAGACCCAGTACTTC. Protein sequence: CTSSKGRRETQYF.

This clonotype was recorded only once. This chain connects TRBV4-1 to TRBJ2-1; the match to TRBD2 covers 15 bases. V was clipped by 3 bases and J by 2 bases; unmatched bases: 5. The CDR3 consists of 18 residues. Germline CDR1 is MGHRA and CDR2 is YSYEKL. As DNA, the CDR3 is TGCGCCAGCAGCCATAAGGGACTAGCGGGAGGTCCCTACAATGAGCAGTTCTTC. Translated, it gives CASSHKGLAGGPYNEQFF.

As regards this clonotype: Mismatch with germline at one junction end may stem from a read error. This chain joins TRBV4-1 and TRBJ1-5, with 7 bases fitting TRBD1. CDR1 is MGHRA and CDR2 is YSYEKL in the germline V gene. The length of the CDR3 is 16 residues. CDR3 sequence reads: CASSQDLRDSNQPLHF. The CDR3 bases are TGCGCCAGCAGTCAAGATTTACGGGACAGCAATCAGCCTCTGCATTTT.

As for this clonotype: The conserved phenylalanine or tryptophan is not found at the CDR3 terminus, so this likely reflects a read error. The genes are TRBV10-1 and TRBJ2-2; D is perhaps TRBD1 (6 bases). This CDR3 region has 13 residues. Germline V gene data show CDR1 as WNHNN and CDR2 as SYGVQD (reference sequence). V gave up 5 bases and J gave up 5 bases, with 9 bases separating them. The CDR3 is CASSHRVTGELFS. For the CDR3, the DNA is TGCGCCAGCAGTCACAGGGTTACCGGGGAGCTGTTTTCT.

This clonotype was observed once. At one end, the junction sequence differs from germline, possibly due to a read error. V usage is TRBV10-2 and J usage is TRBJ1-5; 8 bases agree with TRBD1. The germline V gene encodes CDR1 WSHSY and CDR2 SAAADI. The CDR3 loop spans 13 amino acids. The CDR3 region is CASSLTGDQPQRF. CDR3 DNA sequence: TGCGCCAGCAGCCTGACAGGGGATCAGCCCCAGCGTTTT.

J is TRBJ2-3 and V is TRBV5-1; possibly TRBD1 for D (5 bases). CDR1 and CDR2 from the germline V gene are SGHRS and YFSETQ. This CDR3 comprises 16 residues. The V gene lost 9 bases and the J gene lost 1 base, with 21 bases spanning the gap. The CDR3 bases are TGCGCCAACAGGCCGGAACAGGTGGCCCGCACAGATACGCAGTATTTT. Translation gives CANRPEQVARTDTQYF.

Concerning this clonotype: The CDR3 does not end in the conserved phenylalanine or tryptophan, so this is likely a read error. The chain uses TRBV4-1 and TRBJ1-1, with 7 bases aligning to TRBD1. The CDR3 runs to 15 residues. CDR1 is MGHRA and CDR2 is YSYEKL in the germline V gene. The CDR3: CTSSLRQGGDTEAFL. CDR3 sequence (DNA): TGCACCAGCAGCCTAAGACAGGGTGGGGACACTGAAGCTTTCCTT.

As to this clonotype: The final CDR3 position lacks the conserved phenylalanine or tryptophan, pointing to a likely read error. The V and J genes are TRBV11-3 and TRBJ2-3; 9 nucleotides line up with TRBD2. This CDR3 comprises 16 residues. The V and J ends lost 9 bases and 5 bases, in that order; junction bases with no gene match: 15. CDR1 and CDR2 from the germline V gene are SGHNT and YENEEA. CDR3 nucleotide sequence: TGTGCCAGTAGTCCAGGGACTAGCCGGTTTGAAGATACGCAGTATCTT. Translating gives CASSPGTSRFEDTQYL.

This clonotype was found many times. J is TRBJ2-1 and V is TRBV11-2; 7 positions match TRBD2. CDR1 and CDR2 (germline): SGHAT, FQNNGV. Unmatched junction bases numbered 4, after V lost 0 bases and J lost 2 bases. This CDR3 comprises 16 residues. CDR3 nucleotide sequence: TGTGCCAGCAGCTTAGACCTAGCGGAACCCTACAATGAGCAGTTCTTC. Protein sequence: CASSLDLAEPYNEQFF.

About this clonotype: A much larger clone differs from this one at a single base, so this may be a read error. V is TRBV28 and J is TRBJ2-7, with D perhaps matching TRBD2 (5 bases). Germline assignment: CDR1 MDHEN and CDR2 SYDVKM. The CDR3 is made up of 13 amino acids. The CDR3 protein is CATATRGAYEQHF. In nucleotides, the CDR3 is TGTGCCACGGCCACTCGGGGTGCCTACGAGCAGCACTTC.

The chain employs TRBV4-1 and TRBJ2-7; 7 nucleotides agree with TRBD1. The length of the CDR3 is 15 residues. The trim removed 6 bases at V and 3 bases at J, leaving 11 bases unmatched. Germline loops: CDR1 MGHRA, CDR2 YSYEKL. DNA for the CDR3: TGCGCCAGCAGTCAAAACCAGGGGGTGAACTACGAGCAGTACTTC. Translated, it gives CASSQNQGVNYEQYF.

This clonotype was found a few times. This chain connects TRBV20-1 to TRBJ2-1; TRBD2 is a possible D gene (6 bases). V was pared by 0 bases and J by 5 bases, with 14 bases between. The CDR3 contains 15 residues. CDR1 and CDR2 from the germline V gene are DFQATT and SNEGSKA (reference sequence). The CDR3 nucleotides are TGCAGTGCTAGAGATATGGCTAGCGTCAACAATGAGCAGTTCTTC. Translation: CSARDMASVNNEQFF.

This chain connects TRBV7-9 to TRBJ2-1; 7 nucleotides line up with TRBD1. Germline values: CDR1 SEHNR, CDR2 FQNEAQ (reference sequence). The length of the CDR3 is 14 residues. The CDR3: CVNSPRTGFGEQFF. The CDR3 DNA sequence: TGTGTCAACAGCCCCCGGACAGGTTTTGGTGAGCAGTTCTTC.